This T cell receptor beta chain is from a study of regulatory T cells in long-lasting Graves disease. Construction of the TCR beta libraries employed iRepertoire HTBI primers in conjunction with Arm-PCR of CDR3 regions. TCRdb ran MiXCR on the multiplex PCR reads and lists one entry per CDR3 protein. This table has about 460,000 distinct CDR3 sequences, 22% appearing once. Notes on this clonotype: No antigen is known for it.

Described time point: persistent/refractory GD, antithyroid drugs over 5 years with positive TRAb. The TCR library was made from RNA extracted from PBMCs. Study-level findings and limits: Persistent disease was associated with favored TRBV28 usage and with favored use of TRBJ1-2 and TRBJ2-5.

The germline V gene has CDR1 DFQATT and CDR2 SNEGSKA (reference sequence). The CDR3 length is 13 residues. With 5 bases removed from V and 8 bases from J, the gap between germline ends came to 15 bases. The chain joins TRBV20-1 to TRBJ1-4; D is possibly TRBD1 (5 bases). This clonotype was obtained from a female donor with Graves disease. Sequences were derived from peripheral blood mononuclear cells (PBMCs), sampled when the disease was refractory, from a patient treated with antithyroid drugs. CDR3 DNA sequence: TGCAGTGCTCAAATCCCCGGGGGGGAAAAACTGTTTTTT. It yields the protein CSAQIPGGEKLFF.